This T cell receptor (beta chain) appears in the sequencing data of a study of blood T cell repertoires in COVID-19. Assay used: immunoSEQ multiplex PCR; TCRdb lists only in-frame clones, some missing. The profile covers about 440,000 clones, with about 92% appearing a single time and more than 0.55% taken by the ten largest. This receptor was taken from a man between 18 and 29 years old who had recovered from COVID-19. The sequencing sample was made of PBMCs or T cells enriched from blood (not recorded which).

The DNA of the CDR3 is TGTGCCAGCAGCCCCAGACCTGGGACAAGTCAGCCCCAGCATTTT. It translates to CASSPRPGTSQPQHF. The chain recombines TRBV5-4 with TRBJ1-5; tentative D call: TRBD1 (6 bases). V was cut by 4 bases and J by 6 bases, with 17 bases left in between. This CDR3 has 15 amino acids. CDR1 is SGHNT, CDR2 YYREEE, per germline (reference sequence).